This T cell receptor beta chain was identified during a study of control samples from healthy donors and cancer patients. V lost 3 bases and J 0 bases, leaving 5 bases between the germline ends. Germline V gene sequence: CDR1 KGHSH, CDR2 LQKENI. The CDR3 is 14 residues long. This table comes from immunoSEQ multiplex PCR, and its TCRdb copy is limited to in-frame clones, with some not included. The data show over 100,000 clones, approximately 90% seen once. The TCR originated in a woman aged 45-60 years in good health. The sequencing sample was made of blood. This chain uses TRBV18 with TRBJ2-2, with D possibly TRBD2 on 5 matching bases. This CDR3 is CASSPDSNTGELFF. CDR3 in DNA: TGTGCCAGCTCACCGGACTCGAACACCGGGGAGCTGTTTTTT.